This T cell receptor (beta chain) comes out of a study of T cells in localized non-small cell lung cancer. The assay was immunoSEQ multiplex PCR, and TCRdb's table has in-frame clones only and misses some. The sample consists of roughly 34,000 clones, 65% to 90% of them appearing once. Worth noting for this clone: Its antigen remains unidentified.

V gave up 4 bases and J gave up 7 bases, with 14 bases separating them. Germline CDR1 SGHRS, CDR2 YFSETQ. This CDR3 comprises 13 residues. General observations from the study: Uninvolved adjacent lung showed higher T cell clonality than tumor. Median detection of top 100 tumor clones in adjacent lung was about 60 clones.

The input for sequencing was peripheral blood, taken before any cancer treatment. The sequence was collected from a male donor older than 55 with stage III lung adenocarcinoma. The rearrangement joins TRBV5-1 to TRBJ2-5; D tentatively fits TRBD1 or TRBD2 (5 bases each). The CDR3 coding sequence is TGCGCCAGCAGCGCCGGGGCTGATGCGACCCAGTACTTC. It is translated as CASSAGADATQYF.